Below are 30 T cell receptor beta chains sequenced from a single sample in a study of shared clonotypes between healthy human individuals. Clones were read by immunoSEQ multiplex PCR, and TCRdb kept only the in-frame ones, dropping some. The table has approximately 2,000,000 clones, over 85% seen once. Naive CD8 cells were CD45RO-negative, positively selected for CCR7, excluding terminally differentiated effector memory CD45RA+ cells. The sample was naive CD8+ T cells from PBMCs. These receptors all stem from a man between 18 and 35 years old in good health. Some clones in this sample may be carry-over from other donors' samples.

The CDR3 DNA reads TGTGCCAGCAGCGTAGATGGGGCAGGAGCCCAATTGTACTTC. Translation: CASSVDGAGAQLYF. V and J are TRBV9 and TRBJ2-7; the D gene is possibly TRBD1 (5 bases). The CDR3 contains 14 residues. V was trimmed by 0 bases and J by 12 bases, leaving 19 bases between them. Germline CDR1 reads SGDLS; CDR2 reads YYNGEE. Complete variable domain (other parts from reference TRBV9 and TRBJ2-7): DSGVTQTPKHLITATGQRVTLRCSPRSGDLSVYWYQQSLDQGLQFLIQYYNGEERAKGNILERFSAQQFPDLHSELNLSSLELGDSALYFCASSVDGAGAQLYFGPGTRLTVT.

V usage is TRBV5-5 and J usage is TRBJ1-5; 7 bases agree with TRBD1. V dropped 5 bases and J dropped 0; count of bases not matched to a gene: 5. Germline V CDR1 and CDR2: SGHKS, YYEKEE (reference sequence). This CDR3 comprises 15 residues. CDR3 in amino acids: CASRLTGDSNQPQHF. The CDR3 DNA reads as TGTGCCAGCAGGCTTACAGGGGATAGCAATCAGCCCCAGCATTTT.

V gene TRBV9 combines with J gene TRBJ1-2; 7 bases are a match to TRBD1. The length of the CDR3 is 14 residues. J lost 5 bases, V lost 1 base, and 5 bases had no gene match. Germline V gene lookup returns CDR1 SGDLS and CDR2 YYNGEE. CDR3 bases: TGTGCCAGCAGCGTAAACAGGGGAGGGTATGGCTACACCTTC. This codes for CASSVNRGGYGYTF.

V and J are TRBV6-5 and TRBJ1-3, with D tentatively TRBD1 (5 bases). Germline loops: CDR1 MNHEY, CDR2 SVGAGI. The CDR3 covers 15 residues. The V gene lost 6 bases and the J gene lost 0 bases, with 12 bases spanning the gap. CDR3 residues: CASSQQANSGNTIYF. The CDR3 region has the DNA TGTGCCAGCAGCCAACAGGCGAACTCTGGAAACACCATATATTTT.

Worth noting for this clone: Other nucleotide sequences in the sample specify the same CDR3. The rearrangement joins TRBV7-2 to TRBJ2-5; D not certain. CDR3 length: 12 residues. Germline values: CDR1 SGHTA, CDR2 FQGNSA. Trimming stripped 2 bases from V and 5 bases from J, with 6 bases between. The DNA of the CDR3 is TGTGCCAGCAGCTTATTAAGGGAGACCCAGTACTTC. Residues: CASSLLRETQYF.

The CDR3: CASSEAEGYGTMEQFF. The CDR3, as DNA: TGTGCCAGCAGCGAAGCCGAGGGGTACGGGACAATGGAGCAGTTCTTC. The genes are TRBV27 and TRBJ2-1; maybe TRBD1 (6 bases). The CDR3 is made up of 16 amino acids. Trimming removed 6 bases at V and 10 bases at J, with 25 bases between. From germline, CDR1 is MNHEY and CDR2 SMNVEV (reference sequence).

This rearrangement joins TRBV11-2 to TRBJ1-1; D is perhaps TRBD1 (6 bases). V lost 3 bases, J lost 4 bases, and 9 bases lay in between. In germline, CDR1 is SGHAT, CDR2 FQNNGV. The CDR3 length is 13 residues. DNA for the CDR3: TGTGCCAGCAGCTTTTCAGGGGTCACTGAAGCTTTCTTT. This gives the protein CASSFSGVTEAFF.

This clone was observed a few times. The rearrangement uses TRBV19 and TRBJ1-4, with D unresolved. CDR1 LNHDA and CDR2 SQIVND come from the germline V gene (reference sequence). V lost 3 bases to trimming and J lost 7 bases, with 6 bases between them. CDR3 length equals 12 residues. CDR3 DNA: TGTGCCAGTAGTATTGAGTCTGAAAAACTGTTTTTT. This translates into CASSIESEKLFF.

This sequence joins TRBV7-9 and TRBJ1-4; possible D gene TRBD1, 6 bases. V lost 1 base and J 8 bases, leaving 20 bases between the germline ends. This CDR3 region has 17 residues. Germline loops: CDR1 SEHNR, CDR2 FQNEAQ (reference sequence). In DNA form, the CDR3 reads TGTGCCAGCAGCTTAGAGGTCCGCAGGGGCCCCAAGGAAAAACTGTTTTTT. This translates into CASSLEVRRGPKEKLFF.

V and J are TRBV11-1 and TRBJ1-6; D ambiguous. V lost 2 bases and J lost 9, with 17 bases in between. The germline gives CDR1 SGHAT, CDR2 FQDESV (reference sequence). This CDR3 comprises 16 residues. CDR3 residues: CASSLRASMPSSPLHF. The CDR3 DNA sequence: TGTGCCAGCAGCTTAAGAGCCAGTATGCCATCTTCACCCCTCCACTTT.

The chain couples TRBV5-6 to TRBJ2-7; D unclear. The germline V gene has CDR1 SGHDT and CDR2 YYEEEE. CDR3 length: 14 residues. The ends were cut back, 4 bases at V and 3 bases at J, with 14 bases in the middle. The CDR3: CASSLGYNFYEQYF. Written as DNA, the CDR3 is TGTGCCAGCAGCCTGGGGTACAATTTCTACGAGCAGTACTTC.

The CDR3 reads CASSLGGRNYEQYF. The CDR3 DNA reads as TGTGCCAGCAGCTTAGGTGGTAGGAACTACGAGCAGTACTTC. V gene TRBV11-3 combines with J gene TRBJ2-7; D not certain. Trimming removed 1 base at V and 3 bases at J, with 10 bases between. The CDR3 runs 14 residues. CDR1 SGHNT and CDR2 YENEEA come from the germline V gene.

The chain joins TRBV11-2 to TRBJ2-7, with D unclear. Trimming stripped 5 bases from V and 0 bases from J, with 17 bases between. This CDR3 contains 16 residues. Germline V gives CDR1 SGHAT, CDR2 FQNNGV. The CDR3 reads CASSPPPLTHSYEQYF. CDR3 in DNA: TGTGCCAGCAGCCCTCCCCCACTTACGCACTCCTACGAGCAGTACTTC.

The chain uses TRBV27 and TRBJ2-1, with D perhaps matching TRBD2 (6 bases). CDR1 MNHEY and CDR2 SMNVEV come from the germline V gene (reference sequence). The CDR3 sequence is 14 residues long. V lost 4 bases and J 6 bases, leaving 13 bases between the germline ends. CDR3: CASSSGTRFNEQFF. In DNA form, the CDR3 reads TGTGCCAGCAGTTCGGGGACTCGCTTCAATGAGCAGTTCTTC.

The chain has TRBV25-1 and TRBJ2-1; possible D gene TRBD1, 6 bases. This CDR3 region has 14 residues. V lost 6 bases, J lost 5 bases, and 14 bases lay in between. CDR1 is MGHDK, CDR2 SYGVNS, per germline. This chain's CDR3 is CASRKDRTDNEQFF. CDR3 sequence (DNA): TGTGCCAGCAGGAAAGACAGGACAGACAATGAGCAGTTCTTC.

The genes are TRBV4-1 and TRBJ2-1; perhaps D is TRBD1 or TRBD2 (5 bases each). The length of the CDR3 is 14 residues. V was shortened by 4 bases and J by 5 bases, with 12 bases between the two germline ends. CDR1 is MGHRA, CDR2 YSYEKL, per germline. In DNA, the CDR3 is TGCGCCAGCAGCCCGGGACCCAGGGACAATGAGCAGTTCTTC. This translates into CASSPGPRDNEQFF.

This chain joins TRBV25-1 and TRBJ2-1; 7 bases line up with TRBD2. This CDR3 is 13 amino acids long. The ends lost 7 bases at V and 2 bases at J; junction bases unmatched: 2. In germline, CDR1 is MGHDK, CDR2 SYGVNS. The CDR3 sequence: CASKRDPYNEQFF. CDR3 DNA sequence: TGTGCCAGCAAGCGGGACCCCTACAATGAGCAGTTCTTC. The full variable domain, rest sourced from reference TRBV25-1 and TRBJ2-1, is EADIYQTPRYLVIGTGKKITLECSQTMGHDKMYWYQQDPGMELHLIHYSYGVNSTEKGDLSSESTVSRIRTEHFPLTLESARPSHTSQYLCASKRDPYNEQFFGPGTRLTVL.

The chain links TRBV7-8 to TRBJ2-1, with D perhaps TRBD1 or TRBD2 (6 bases each). Germline lookup yields CDR1 SGHVS and CDR2 FQNEAQ. This CDR3 contains 15 residues. The V gene lost 5 bases and the J gene lost 4 bases, with 15 bases spanning the gap. CDR3 bases: TGTGCCAGCAGCGTAGGGGGGAACAAATACAATGAGCAGTTCTTC. Its translation: CASSVGGNKYNEQFF.

The rearrangement links TRBV2 to TRBJ1-1; D is perhaps TRBD1 (5 bases). The ends were cut back, 7 bases at V and 6 bases at J, with 15 bases in the middle. The CDR3 loop spans 13 amino acids. The germline CDR1 and CDR2 sequences are SNHLY and FYNNEI. As DNA, the CDR3 is TGTGCCAGCATCCGGGGGGACTGGGCTGAAGCTTTCTTT. It codes for CASIRGDWAEAFF.

The chain employs TRBV9 and TRBJ2-3; TRBD2 aligns across 9 bases. After removal of 4 bases from V and 2 bases from J, the junction contained 8 bases not matched to a gene. CDR1 SGDLS and CDR2 YYNGEE come from the germline V gene. CDR3 size: 16 residues. In DNA, the CDR3 is TGTGCCAGCAGCCCGCCGCTAGCGGGGATCACAGATACGCAGTATTTT. Translated, it gives CASSPPLAGITDTQYF. Supplemented by reference TRBV9 and TRBJ2-3, the full variable domain reads DSGVTQTPKHLITATGQRVTLRCSPRSGDLSVYWYQQSLDQGLQFLIQYYNGEERAKGNILERFSAQQFPDLHSELNLSSLELGDSALYFCASSPPLAGITDTQYFGPGTRLTVL.

The V call is TRBV19, the J call TRBJ1-4; D uncertain. V lost 5 bases and J lost 3, with 10 bases in between. Germline V lookup: CDR1 LNHDA, CDR2 SQIVND (reference sequence). The CDR3 consists of 14 residues. CDR3: CASSPPRANEKLFF. In DNA form, the CDR3 reads TGTGCCAGTAGTCCACCTAGGGCTAATGAAAAACTGTTTTTT.

The chain recombines TRBV30 with TRBJ1-2; D is unclear. Germline CDR1 reads GTSNPN; CDR2 reads SVGIG (reference sequence). This CDR3 contains 16 residues. V lost 0 bases, J lost 0 bases, and 14 bases lay in between. The CDR3 region has the DNA TGTGCCTGGAGTGTACCTTTTATATGGCCTAACTATGGCTACACCTTC. Encoded protein: CAWSVPFIWPNYGYTF.

With regard to this clone: This same CDR3 is encoded by further DNA sequences in the sample. V gene TRBV6-1 combines with J gene TRBJ2-2; 8 bases align to TRBD1. V was clipped by 7 bases and J by 5 bases; unmatched bases: 6. The V gene's germline CDR1 is MNHNS and CDR2 SASEGT. The CDR3 is 14 residues long. In DNA form, the CDR3 reads TGTGCCAGCACCCAGGGGGCGAGGACCGGGGAGCTGTTTTTT. Translation gives CASTQGARTGELFF.

This chain connects TRBV7-9 to TRBJ1-2; maybe TRBD1 (6 bases). The CDR3 length is 13 residues. Per the germline V gene, CDR1 is SEHNR and CDR2 is FQNEAQ (reference sequence). V was shortened by 5 bases and J by 7 bases, with 14 bases between the two germline ends. CDR3 in DNA: TGTGCCAGCAGCCTCAGTGGGGGCGGTGGCTACACCTTC. It encodes CASSLSGGGGYTF.

DNA for the CDR3: TGTGCCAGTAGTACCCACAGGGCAGAGCAGTTCTTC. Amino acid sequence: CASSTHRAEQFF. This rearrangement joins TRBV19 to TRBJ2-1, with D maybe TRBD1 (6 bases). With 4 bases removed from V and 10 bases from J, the gap between germline ends came to 11 bases. CDR3 length: 12 amino acids. Germline-derived CDR1 and CDR2 are LNHDA and SQIVND (reference sequence).

In the case of this clone: Other DNA sequences from this sample encode an identical CDR3 as well. V is TRBV28 and J is TRBJ2-1; TRBD1 matches at 8 bases. This CDR3 comprises 14 residues. V dropped 3 bases and J dropped 6; count of bases not matched to a gene: 4. CDR1 is MDHEN and CDR2 is SYDVKM in the germline V gene. The CDR3 bases are TGTGCCAGCAGTTTGTTACAGGGGGGCAATGAGCAGTTCTTC. Translation: CASSLLQGGNEQFF.

The sample holds a few counts of this clone. This chain connects TRBV30 to TRBJ1-1; D call uncertain. Between the trimmed V and J ends, which lost 1 base and 5 bases, there was a span of 11 bases. The germline CDR1 and CDR2 sequences are GTSNPN and SVGIG (reference sequence). The CDR3 loop spans 13 amino acids. CDR3 nucleotide sequence: TGTGCCTGGAGTGGAGGGATTGGGACTGAAGCTTTCTTT. Translated: CAWSGGIGTEAFF.

This chain connects TRBV11-2 to TRBJ2-7; D is undetermined. Germline CDR1 SGHAT, CDR2 FQNNGV. The CDR3 runs 17 residues. V was shortened by 1 base and J by 0 bases, with 16 bases between the two germline ends. The CDR3 DNA reads as TGTGCCAGCAGCTTAGCTCCACACCAAACCCTCTCCTACGAGCAGTACTTC. It encodes CASSLAPHQTLSYEQYF.

J is TRBJ1-2 and V is TRBV19; D not certain. Germline CDR1 reads LNHDA; CDR2 reads SQIVND (reference sequence). The V end was cut by 4 bases, the J end by 8 bases, with 8 bases between. This CDR3 region has 11 residues. The CDR3 spells CASSTPAGYTF. The CDR3 DNA reads as TGTGCCAGTAGTACACCGGCAGGCTACACCTTC.

The V and J genes are TRBV4-1 and TRBJ1-3, with unresolved D. Trimming cost V 0 bases and J 0 bases, with 9 bases left between them. CDR1 is MGHRA, CDR2 YSYEKL, per germline. This CDR3 has 16 residues. The CDR3: CASSQDGPISGNTIYF. The CDR3 DNA reads as TGCGCCAGCAGCCAAGATGGGCCGATCTCTGGAAACACCATATATTTT.